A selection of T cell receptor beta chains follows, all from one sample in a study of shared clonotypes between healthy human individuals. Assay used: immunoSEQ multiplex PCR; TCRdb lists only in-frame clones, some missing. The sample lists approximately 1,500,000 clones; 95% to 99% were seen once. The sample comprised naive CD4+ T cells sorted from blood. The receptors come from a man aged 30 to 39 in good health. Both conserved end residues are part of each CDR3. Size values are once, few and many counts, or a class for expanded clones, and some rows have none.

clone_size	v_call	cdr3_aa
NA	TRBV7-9	CASSPLRGLSTSGGYEQYF
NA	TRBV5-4	CASSFKNSYEQYF
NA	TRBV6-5	CASSYAGLAGTDTQYF
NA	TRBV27	CASRNTPLAGGLSSYEQYF
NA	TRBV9	CASSVGQGIYEQYF
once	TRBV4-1	CASSQSDRLPNEKLFF
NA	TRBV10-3	CANRGSGTQYF
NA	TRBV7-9	CASSLVGVARGFF
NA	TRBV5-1	CASSFSTDYGYTF
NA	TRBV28	CASSSRDWRHTEAFF
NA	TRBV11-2	CASSLSSRVNYGYTF
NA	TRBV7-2	CASSLLRDRPLPSTDTQYF
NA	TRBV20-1	CSAGTREGYTF
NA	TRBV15	CATSRSGGREGLNEQFF
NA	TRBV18	CASSLRGTLLDEQFF
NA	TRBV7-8	CASSLMDRTTYEQYF
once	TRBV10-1	CASSLGLAAYNEQFF
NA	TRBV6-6	CASSYGGYTEAFF
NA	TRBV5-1	CASSLQTGTQYF
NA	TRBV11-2	CASSERRVVNEQFF
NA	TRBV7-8	CASSFSTGPLVYEQYF
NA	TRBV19	CASTPPTDTQYF
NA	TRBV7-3	CASSLMGGYEQYF
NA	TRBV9	CASSSGPGSETQYF
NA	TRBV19	CASSIRFGNQPQHF
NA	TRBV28	CASSLVVVRAQHF
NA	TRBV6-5	CASSYSPSGLNEQFF
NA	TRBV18	CATTSGTREQYF
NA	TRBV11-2	CASSHRLAGVDEQYF
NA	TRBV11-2	CASSAVSAGGPWNEQFF
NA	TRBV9	CASSVGGRGSSYEQYF
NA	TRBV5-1	CASSRERETQYF
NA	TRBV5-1	CASSLSIAGGPNEQFF
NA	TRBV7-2	CASSITGSYEQYF
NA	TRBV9	CASSPNWPGYEQYF
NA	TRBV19	CASSILFRDGYTF
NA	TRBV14	CASSQDFGGGWNEQYF
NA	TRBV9	CASSVAPQSTDTQYF
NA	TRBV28	CASSFSGELFF
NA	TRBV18	CASSPETSGSILGQFF
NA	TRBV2	CASCPQGQSFLRSVEQYF
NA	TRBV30	CAWKDIGDRYEQYF
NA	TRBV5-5	CASSLGARGNQPQHF
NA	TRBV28	CASNRGLAGGRADTQYF
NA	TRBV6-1	CASSEGTAISNQPQHF
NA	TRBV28	CASSLVGPGQGGYEKLFF
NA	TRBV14	CASSQVQGSTQYF
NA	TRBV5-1	CASSFGGRVGKTPIEQQYF
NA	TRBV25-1	CASSLQVNYGYTF
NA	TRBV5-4	CASRAGTDTGELFF
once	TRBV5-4	CASTSAAGSETQYF
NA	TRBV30	CAWSRLENTEAFF
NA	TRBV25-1	CASSECRTGGWGGELFF
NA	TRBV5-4	CASSLGLSSGNTIYF
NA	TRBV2	CASSEGTGLDLGEQYF
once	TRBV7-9	CASSPLAGAPYNEQFF
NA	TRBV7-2	CASSLMGNEQFF
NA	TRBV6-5	CASSTSGRAGELFF
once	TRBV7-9	CASSFAGDKNQPQHF
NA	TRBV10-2	CASSESRSGRHEQYF